This T cell receptor (beta chain) was documented in a study of blood T cell repertoires in COVID-19. Overall study: COVID-19 samples, acute and convalescent, were from the United States, Italy and Spain.

Data came from immunoSEQ multiplex PCR; TCRdb stores just in-frame clones and leaves some out. Counted here are around 130,000 clones, just over 75% occurring once; the ten biggest clones make up about a tenth. Germline loops: CDR1 SQVTM, CDR2 ANQGSEA. V gave up 7 bases and J gave up 4 bases; unmatched junction bases: 10. This CDR3 is 14 amino acids long. The specimen sequenced was peripheral blood. The gene calls are TRBV29-1 and TRBJ1-1, with TRBD1 matching over 9 bases. The receptor's source is a human donor in a cohort sampled during active COVID-19. CDR3 region: CSAEQGARGTEAFF. Written as DNA, the CDR3 is TGCAGCGCCGAACAGGGGGCCAGGGGCACTGAAGCTTTCTTT.